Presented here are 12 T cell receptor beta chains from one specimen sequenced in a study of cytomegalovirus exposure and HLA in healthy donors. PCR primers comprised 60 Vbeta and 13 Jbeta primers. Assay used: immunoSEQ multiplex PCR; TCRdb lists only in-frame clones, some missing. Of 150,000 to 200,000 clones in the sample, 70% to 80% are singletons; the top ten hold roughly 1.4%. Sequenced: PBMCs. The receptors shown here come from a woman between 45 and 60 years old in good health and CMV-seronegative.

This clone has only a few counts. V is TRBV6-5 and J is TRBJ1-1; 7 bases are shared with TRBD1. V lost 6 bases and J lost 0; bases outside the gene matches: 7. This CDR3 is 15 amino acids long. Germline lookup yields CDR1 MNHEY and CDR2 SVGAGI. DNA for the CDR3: TGTGCCAGCAGGAGGGGACAGACCATGAACACTGAAGCTTTCTTT. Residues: CASRRGQTMNTEAFF.

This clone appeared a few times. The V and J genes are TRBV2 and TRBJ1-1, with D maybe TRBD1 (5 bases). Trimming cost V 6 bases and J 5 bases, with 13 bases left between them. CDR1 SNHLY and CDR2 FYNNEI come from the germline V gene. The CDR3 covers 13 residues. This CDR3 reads CASRGEGGTEAFF. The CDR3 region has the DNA TGTGCCAGCAGGGGGGAGGGAGGGACTGAAGCTTTCTTT.

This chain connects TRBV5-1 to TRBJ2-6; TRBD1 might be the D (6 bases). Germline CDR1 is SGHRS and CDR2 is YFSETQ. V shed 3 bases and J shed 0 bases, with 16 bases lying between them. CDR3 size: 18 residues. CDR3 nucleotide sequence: TGCGCCAGCAGCTGGGGGCAAGTGGCAAGCTCTGGGGCCAACGTCCTGACTTTC. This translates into CASSWGQVASSGANVLTF.

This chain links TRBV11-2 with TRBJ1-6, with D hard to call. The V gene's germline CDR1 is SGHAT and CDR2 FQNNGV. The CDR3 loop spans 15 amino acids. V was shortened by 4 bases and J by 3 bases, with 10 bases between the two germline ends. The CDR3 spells CASSSETVYNSPLHF. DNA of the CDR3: TGTGCCAGCAGCTCTGAAACGGTCTATAATTCACCCCTCCACTTT.

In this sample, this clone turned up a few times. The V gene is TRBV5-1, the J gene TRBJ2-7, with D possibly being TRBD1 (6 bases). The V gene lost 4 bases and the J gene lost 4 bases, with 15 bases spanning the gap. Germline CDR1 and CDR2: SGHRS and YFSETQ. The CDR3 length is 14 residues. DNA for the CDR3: TGCGCCAGCAGCACCGGGACACTGGCGTACGAGCAGTACTTC. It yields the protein CASSTGTLAYEQYF.

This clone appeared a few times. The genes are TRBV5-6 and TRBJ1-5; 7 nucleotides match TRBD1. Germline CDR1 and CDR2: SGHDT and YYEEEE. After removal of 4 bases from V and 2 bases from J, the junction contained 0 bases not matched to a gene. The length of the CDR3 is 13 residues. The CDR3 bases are TGTGCCAGCAGCCAGGGGGGCAATCAGCCCCAGCATTTT. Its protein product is CASSQGGNQPQHF. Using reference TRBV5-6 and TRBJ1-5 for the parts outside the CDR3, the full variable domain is DAGVTQSPTHLIKTRGQQVTLRCSPKSGHDTVSWYQQALGQGPQFIFQYYEEEERQRGNFPDRFSGHQFPNYSSELNVNALLLGDSALYLCASSQGGNQPQHFGDGTRLSIL.

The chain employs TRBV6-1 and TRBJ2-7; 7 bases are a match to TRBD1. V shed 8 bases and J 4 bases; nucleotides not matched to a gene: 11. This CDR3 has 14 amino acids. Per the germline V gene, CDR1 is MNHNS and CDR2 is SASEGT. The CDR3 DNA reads TGTGCCAGCGGGGGACGGGACAGAACTTACGAGCAGTACTTC. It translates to CASGGRDRTYEQYF.

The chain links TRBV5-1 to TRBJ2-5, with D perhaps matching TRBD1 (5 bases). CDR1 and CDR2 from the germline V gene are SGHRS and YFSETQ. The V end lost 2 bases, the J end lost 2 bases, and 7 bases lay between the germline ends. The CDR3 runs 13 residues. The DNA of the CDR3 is TGCGCCAGCAGCTTTACAGGACAAGAGACCCAGTACTTC. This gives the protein CASSFTGQETQYF.

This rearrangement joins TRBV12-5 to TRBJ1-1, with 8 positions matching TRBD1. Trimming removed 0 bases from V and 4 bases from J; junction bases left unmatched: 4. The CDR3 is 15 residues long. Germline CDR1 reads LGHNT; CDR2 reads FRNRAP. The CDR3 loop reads CASGLVTGGVTEAFF. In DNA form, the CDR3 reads TGTGCTAGTGGTTTGGTAACAGGGGGGGTCACTGAAGCTTTCTTT.

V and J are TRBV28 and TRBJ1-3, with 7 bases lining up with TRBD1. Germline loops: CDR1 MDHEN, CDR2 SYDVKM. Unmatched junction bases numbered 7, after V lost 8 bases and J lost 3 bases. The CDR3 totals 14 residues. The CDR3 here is CASLEGALGNTIYF. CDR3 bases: TGTGCCAGCCTCGAGGGGGCGCTTGGAAACACCATATATTTT.

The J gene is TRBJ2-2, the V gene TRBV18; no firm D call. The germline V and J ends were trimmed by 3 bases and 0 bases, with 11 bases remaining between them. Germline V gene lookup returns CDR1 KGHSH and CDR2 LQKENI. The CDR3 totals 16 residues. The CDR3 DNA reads TGTGCCAGCTCACCTCTTCCGGGTGCGAACACCGGGGAGCTGTTTTTT. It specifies CASSPLPGANTGELFF.

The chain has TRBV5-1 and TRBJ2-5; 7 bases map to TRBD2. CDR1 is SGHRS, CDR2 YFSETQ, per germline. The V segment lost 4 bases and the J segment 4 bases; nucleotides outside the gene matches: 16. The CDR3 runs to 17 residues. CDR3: CASSTPRGGGGRETQYF. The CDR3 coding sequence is TGCGCCAGCAGCACCCCCCGTGGGGGGGGAGGGCGAGAGACCCAGTACTTC.